The 20 T cell receptor beta chains listed next were all sequenced from one sample in a study of T-cell reconstitution after alpha-beta-depleted transplantation in children. Preparing the TCRbeta library involved the use of unique molecular identifiers. Each CDR3 protein is one row after TCRdb ran MiXCR on the PCR reads. In the table there are about 830,000 distinct CDR3 sequences, roughly 15% of which are singletons. The sample here was PBMCs, mostly from graft donor cells, taken 360 days after TCRalphabeta/CD19-depleted stem cell transplant. The receptors stem from a male patient aged 10 to 17 who had a stem cell transplant for acute lymphoblastic leukemia, so the T cells may come from the graft donor.

The rearrangement joins TRBV7-8 to TRBJ2-1; no firm D call. The germline gives CDR1 SGHVS, CDR2 FQNEAQ. The V end lost 5 bases, the J end lost 0 bases, and 14 bases lay between the germline ends. The CDR3 is 16 residues long. CDR3 nucleotides: TGTGCCAGCAGCCCATTCTTTACGAGCTCCTACAATGAGCAGTTCTTC. It encodes CASSPFFTSSYNEQFF.

This clonotype was picked up a small number of times. This rearrangement joins TRBV12-3 or TRBV12-4 to TRBJ1-5, with 7 nucleotides matching TRBD1. V lost 3 bases and J lost 3; bases outside the gene matches: 5. This CDR3 contains 15 residues. CDR3 loop: CASSFPGQPNQPQHF. The CDR3 region has the DNA TGTGCCAGCAGTTTCCCGGGACAGCCCAATCAGCCCCAGCATTTT.

The V gene is TRBV5-1, the J gene TRBJ2-3; D perhaps matches TRBD2 (5 bases). The CDR3 is made up of 14 amino acids. V lost 5 bases to trimming and J lost 2 bases, with 12 bases between them. Germline V gene data show CDR1 as SGHRS and CDR2 as YFSETQ. CDR3 DNA: TGCGCCAGCAGACTAGGGCGGGTCACAGATACGCAGTATTTT. Its translation: CASRLGRVTDTQYF.

The chain links TRBV15 to TRBJ2-7; D possibly corresponds to TRBD1 (5 bases). CDR1 LNHNV and CDR2 YYDKDF come from the germline V gene (reference sequence). V lost 4 bases and J 1 base, leaving 11 bases between the germline ends. This CDR3 has 14 amino acids. The DNA of the CDR3 is TGTGCCACCAGCACTTCTAGGGGATCCTACGAGCAGTACTTC. Its protein product is CATSTSRGSYEQYF.

This clonotype showed up just once. The chain is built from TRBV12-3 or TRBV12-4 and TRBJ2-2, with D maybe TRBD2 (5 bases). This CDR3 spans 15 amino acids. Between the trimmed V and J ends, which lost 6 bases and 6 bases, there was a span of 17 bases. This CDR3 reads CASSFREGTPGELFF. The CDR3 DNA is TGTGCCAGCAGCTTCCGCGAGGGTACCCCCGGGGAGCTGTTTTTT.

This chain uses TRBV5-1 with TRBJ1-1; D is possibly TRBD1 (5 bases). The CDR3 sequence is 18 residues long. The V gene's germline CDR1 is SGHRS and CDR2 YFSETQ. V dropped 3 bases and J dropped 2 bases, with 23 bases sitting between them. The CDR3 DNA is TGCGCCAGCAGCTGGGGGAGGGACCTCTACCCCGGTAACACTGAAGCTTTCTTT. Encoded protein: CASSWGRDLYPGNTEAFF.

The CDR3 reads CASSLERGTGETQYF. The CDR3 DNA reads as TGTGCCAGCAGCTTAGAACGCGGGACCGGGGAGACCCAGTACTTC. This chain connects TRBV7-6 to TRBJ2-5; weak D call: TRBD2 (6 bases). Germline CDR1 is SGHVS and CDR2 is FNYEAQ. V gave up 1 base and J gave up 5 bases, with 14 bases separating them. CDR3 length equals 15 residues.

This clonotype was detected a few times. The chain employs TRBV7-2 and TRBJ2-5; D could derive from TRBD1 or TRBD2 (5 bases each). CDR1 is SGHTA, CDR2 FQGNSA, per germline. Trimming took 5 bases from V and 4 from J, leaving 20 bases between them. The CDR3 covers 16 residues. As DNA, the CDR3 is TGTGCCAGCAGCCCCCTAAGGGCAGGGCGGGCAGAGACCCAGTACTTC. Translated, it gives CASSPLRAGRAETQYF.

V and J are TRBV6-1 and TRBJ2-7; D perhaps matches TRBD1 (5 bases). Between the trimmed V and J ends, which lost 5 bases and 3 bases, there was a span of 14 bases. The CDR3 runs 14 residues. Germline V gene data show CDR1 as MNHNS and CDR2 as SASEGT. The CDR3 is CASSKSRVGYEQYF. Here the CDR3 DNA reads TGTGCCAGCAGTAAGTCCAGGGTCGGCTACGAGCAGTACTTC.

This clonotype was seen only a few times. The CDR3 bases are TGTGCCAGCAGTTCCCTCGGGACAGGATCCATCAGAGGGCAGTACTTC. Translation: CASSSLGTGSIRGQYF. This chain uses TRBV27 with TRBJ2-7, with 8 bases identical to TRBD1. The ends lost 4 bases at V and 9 bases at J; junction bases unmatched: 17. Germline-derived CDR1 and CDR2 are MNHEY and SMNVEV (reference sequence). This CDR3 region has 16 residues.

This clonotype was seen at least ten times. J is TRBJ2-7 and V is TRBV5-1; D ambiguous. CDR3 length: 16 residues. Germline V gene lookup returns CDR1 SGHRS and CDR2 YFSETQ. The germline V and J ends were trimmed by 0 bases and 0 bases, with 13 bases remaining between them. CDR3 DNA: TGCGCCAGCAGCTTGGGGCAGATTAGAAGCTCCTACGAGCAGTACTTC. Encoded protein: CASSLGQIRSSYEQYF. The full variable domain, its missing parts supplied by reference TRBV5-1 and TRBJ2-7, is KAGVTQTPRYLIKTRGQQVTLSCSPISGHRSVSWYQQTPGQGLQFLFEYFSETQRNKGNFPGRFSGRQFSNSRSEMNVSTLELGDSALYLCASSLGQIRSSYEQYFGPGTRLTVT.

This clonotype was recorded a few times. The chain carries TRBV2 and TRBJ2-7, with 9 bases that match TRBD1. CDR1 and CDR2 from the germline V gene are SNHLY and FYNNEI. CDR3 length equals 15 residues. The V segment lost 4 bases and the J segment 5 bases; nucleotides outside the gene matches: 9. CDR3 residues: CASSGSGTGSNEQYF. The DNA for the CDR3 is TGTGCCAGCAGTGGTTCCGGGACAGGGAGTAACGAGCAGTACTTC.

At least ten counts were recorded for this clonotype. The chain uses TRBV6-2 or TRBV6-3 and TRBJ2-2; D is possibly TRBD2 (5 bases). This CDR3 is built from 12 residues. The V and J ends lost 2 bases and 8 bases respectively, with 6 bases between them. CDR1 and CDR2 from the germline V gene are MNHEY and SVGEGT. In DNA, the CDR3 is TGTGCCAGCAGTTACGGAGGAGGGGAGCTGTTTTTT. Amino acid sequence: CASSYGGGELFF.

CDR3 protein: CASGLFSQGGLGSYNEQFF. The CDR3 nucleotides are TGTGCTAGTGGTTTATTTAGTCAGGGGGGACTAGGGTCCTACAATGAGCAGTTCTTC. The genes are TRBV12-5 and TRBJ2-1; a possible D gene is TRBD2 (8 bases). Germline CDR1 LGHNT, CDR2 FRNRAP. The V and J ends lost 3 bases and 1 base respectively, with 22 bases between them. CDR3 length: 19 residues.

The rearrangement joins TRBV3-1 to TRBJ2-5; 7 bases map to TRBD2. This CDR3 spans 19 amino acids. Germline assignment: CDR1 LGHDT and CDR2 YNNKEL (reference sequence). J lost 5 bases, V lost 5 bases, and 23 bases had no gene match. The CDR3 sequence: CASSAEVVREWSARETQYF. In DNA form, the CDR3 reads TGTGCCAGCAGCGCAGAGGTGGTGCGGGAGTGGTCCGCCAGGGAGACCCAGTACTTC.

The chain links TRBV2 to TRBJ2-4, with 9 positions matching TRBD2. The CDR3 is 16 residues long. Trimming at V came to 11 bases and at J to 5 bases, leaving 16 bases not matched to a gene. Germline loops: CDR1 SNHLY, CDR2 FYNNEI. CDR3: CAGLKRSGRSENIQYF. For the CDR3, the DNA is TGTGCCGGTCTAAAAAGGAGCGGGAGGAGCGAAAACATTCAGTACTTC.

The chain links TRBV9 to TRBJ2-5; TRBD2 agrees at 7 bases. Germline CDR1 SGDLS, CDR2 YYNGEE. V trimming: 0 bases; J trimming: 2 bases; junction bases outside the gene matches: 7. This CDR3 has 16 amino acids. As DNA, the CDR3 is TGTGCCAGCAGCGTAGAGTCTAGCGGTAATCAAGAGACCCAGTACTTC. Translating gives CASSVESSGNQETQYF.

This clonotype was counted a few times. This chain uses TRBV12-3 or TRBV12-4 with TRBJ2-3; the match to TRBD2 covers 10 bases. The CDR3 totals 16 residues. After removal of 5 bases from V and 4 bases from J, the junction contained 9 bases not matched to a gene. DNA for the CDR3: TGTGCCAGCAGTCCGCTAGCGGGAGAGTGGGCAGATACGCAGTATTTT. It yields the protein CASSPLAGEWADTQYF.

V and J are TRBV12-3 or TRBV12-4 and TRBJ1-3, with D unresolved. The CDR3 runs to 15 residues. Deletions cut 7 bases from V and 1 base from J, with 14 bases between. The CDR3 here is CASTRVEVSGNTIYF. CDR3 coding DNA: TGTGCCAGCACCCGAGTGGAAGTGTCTGGAAACACCATATATTTT.

A few counts support this clonotype. This chain connects TRBV6-5 to TRBJ1-6; 7 bases fit TRBD1. Trimming took 1 base from V and 6 from J; bases not matched to a gene: 12. The germline gives CDR1 MNHEY, CDR2 SVGAGI. This CDR3 is built from 18 residues. CDR3 sequence: CASSYFPQGLGVNSPLHF. The DNA of the CDR3 is TGTGCCAGCAGTTACTTCCCACAGGGGCTAGGAGTTAATTCACCCCTCCACTTT.